The rows below give T cell receptor beta chains drawn from one sample of a study of T-cell reconstitution after alpha-beta-depleted transplantation in children. Using its own MiXCR run on the PCR reads, TCRdb lists one record per CDR3 protein. The table has about 480,000 distinct CDR3 sequences, approximately 12% seen once. Specimen: PBMCs from the stem cell graft donor, collected from the stem cell graft. Receptors originate from a human donor who donated a stem cell graft to a child with combined immunodeficiency. Both conserved end residues are part of each CDR3. D genes are given only for firm matches. Size is stated for part of the rows, as once, few or many counts, or as a class when the clone is expanded.

j_call clone_size d_call v_call cdr3_nt cdr3_aa
TRBJ2-3 few TRBD2 TRBV20-1 TGCAGTGCAGGGGCAGCGGGAGGTGTGACAGATACGCAGTATTTT CSAGAAGGVTDTQYF
TRBJ2-1 . TRBD1 TRBV5-1 TGCGCCAGCAGCTTGTGGGTCGGGACAGGGTATAGTGAGCAGTTCTTC CASSLWVGTGYSEQFF
TRBJ1-4 few . TRBV7-8 TGTGCCAGCAGCTTAACAGGGCCGGGTGAAAAACTGTTTTTT CASSLTGPGEKLFF
TRBJ2-7 once . TRBV2 TGTGCCAGCAGGAGGGACTCCCCTGGGGGAAAGTACTTC CASRRDSPGGKYF
TRBJ2-7 few . TRBV5-1 TGCGCCAGCAGCTTGGGAGGCCAGGAGATGCCCTACGAGCAGTACTTC CASSLGGQEMPYEQYF
TRBJ2-2 . TRBD1 TRBV10-3 TGTGCCATCATGGTAGGGGGCTCCGGGGAGCTGTTTTTT CAIMVGGSGELFF
TRBJ1-2 few . TRBV19 TGTGCCAGTAGTATAGCGGGGACTGGCTACACCTTC CASSIAGTGYTF
TRBJ2-3 . . TRBV7-2 TGTGCCAGCAGCTGGTTCGGGGGAGGAGGCACAGATACGCAGTATTTT CASSWFGGGGTDTQYF
TRBJ2-1 few TRBD2 TRBV24-1 TGTGCCACCAGTGACCCTGGACTAGCGGGCACTAATGAGCAGTTCTTC CATSDPGLAGTNEQFF
TRBJ1-5 few . TRBV5-1 TGCGCCAGCAGTCTGGAGGTGGGACCGGGACAGCCCCAGCATTTT CASSLEVGPGQPQHF
TRBJ2-4 many TRBD1 TRBV12-3/TRBV12-4 TGTGCCAGCAGTCGTCCCGGGACAGGGACCAAAAACATTCAGTACTTC CASSRPGTGTKNIQYF